These 20 T cell receptor beta chains share one sample of origin, sequenced in a study of OX40 agonist ivuxolimab in advanced cancers. Some clones are missing from TCRdb's copy, which holds only in-frame ones; the method was immunoSEQ multiplex PCR. The sample has 60,000 or so clones; just over 85% are singletons. This material consisted of CD4+ or CD8+ T cells sorted from blood, taken in a trial of the OX40 agonist ivuxolimab. Receptors were obtained from an adult with an advanced solid tumor such as melanoma, head and neck, liver or kidney cancer.

The chain employs TRBV11-3 and TRBJ2-5; D gene uncertain. CDR1 and CDR2 (germline): SGHNT, YENEEA. The CDR3 contains 13 residues. The V and J ends lost 0 bases and 9 bases respectively, with 11 bases between them. The CDR3 protein is CASSLDRDRAQYF. In DNA form, the CDR3 reads TGTGCCAGCAGCTTAGACCGCGATCGGGCCCAGTACTTC.

The J gene is TRBJ2-7, the V gene TRBV6-6; 9 positions agree with TRBD2. V gave up 7 bases and J gave up 1 base; unmatched junction bases: 5. Germline CDR1 is MNHNY and CDR2 is SVGAGI (reference sequence). This CDR3 has 14 amino acids. The CDR3 coding sequence is TGTGCCAGCACGTCGACTAGCGGATCCTACGAGCAGTACTTC. Its translation is CASTSTSGSYEQYF.

This clone has only a few counts. V usage is TRBV27 and J usage is TRBJ1-1; 8 bases match TRBD1. In germline, CDR1 is MNHEY, CDR2 SMNVEV (reference sequence). With 8 bases clipped from V and 6 bases from J, the junction kept 2 bases outside the gene matches. The CDR3 contains 11 residues. CDR3 residues: CASGQGAEAFF. In nucleotides, the CDR3 is TGTGCCAGCGGACAGGGAGCTGAAGCTTTCTTT.

The chain uses TRBV5-6 and TRBJ2-2; possibly TRBD2 for D (5 bases). This CDR3 contains 14 residues. Germline CDR1 is SGHDT and CDR2 is YYEEEE. Trimming shortened V by 4 bases and J by 7 bases, and 14 bases separated the two germline ends. CDR3 nucleotides: TGTGCCAGCAGCACCGGGAAAAAAATCGGGGAGCTGTTTTTT. It specifies CASSTGKKIGELFF.

This clone was seen a single time. The chain has TRBV29-1 and TRBJ2-5; D possibly corresponds to TRBD1 (5 bases). Germline CDR1 and CDR2: SQVTM and ANQGSEA. This CDR3 spans 13 amino acids. Trimming shortened V by 4 bases and J by 5 bases, and 14 bases separated the two germline ends. CDR3 in amino acids: CSVGLKGMETQYF. The CDR3 nucleotides read TGCAGCGTTGGCTTGAAGGGGATGGAGACCCAGTACTTC.

The chain combines TRBV9 with TRBJ1-2; D uncertain. Trimming shortened V by 3 bases and J by 0 bases, and 6 bases separated the two germline ends. Germline CDR1 reads SGDLS; CDR2 reads YYNGEE. The CDR3 has 13 amino acids. In DNA form, the CDR3 reads TGTGCCAGCAGCGCGGCCGCTAACTATGGCTACACCTTC. Protein sequence: CASSAAANYGYTF.

The chain's CDR3 is CSAENNEQFF. CDR3 nucleotide sequence: TGCAGTGCGGAGAACAATGAGCAGTTCTTC. V usage is TRBV20-1 and J usage is TRBJ2-1, with D hard to call. Germline V CDR1 and CDR2: DFQATT, SNEGSKA (reference sequence). The CDR3 consists of 10 residues. V lost 6 bases to trimming and J lost 5 bases, with 5 bases between them.

This chain uses TRBV28 with TRBJ2-1; 8 bases match TRBD2. CDR1 is MDHEN, CDR2 SYDVKM, per germline. With V trimmed by 4 bases and J by 3 bases, 5 bases remained unmatched. The CDR3 spans 15 residues. The CDR3 DNA reads TGTGCCAGCAGTTCAAGGGGGACTAGCTACAATGAGCAGTTCTTC. Translation gives CASSSRGTSYNEQFF.

This clone has more than one count but fewer than ten. The V gene is TRBV19, the J gene TRBJ1-1; tentative D call: TRBD1 (6 bases). The CDR3 runs 15 residues. The V end was cut by 1 base, the J end by 5 bases, with 14 bases between. CDR1 is LNHDA and CDR2 is SQIVND in the germline V gene (reference sequence). CDR3 amino acids: CASSIGPGAGTEAFF. The CDR3, as DNA: TGTGCCAGTAGTATAGGTCCGGGGGCGGGGACTGAAGCTTTCTTT.

This sequence joins TRBV18 and TRBJ2-3; D is unresolved. The V and J ends lost 3 bases and 2 bases respectively, with 12 bases between them. CDR3 length equals 15 residues. Per germline, CDR1 KGHSH and CDR2 LQKENI. CDR3 amino acids: CASSPVAVHTDTQYF. In DNA form, the CDR3 reads TGTGCCAGCTCACCTGTGGCGGTCCACACAGATACGCAGTATTTT.

This clone has a handful of counts. The rearrangement links TRBV11-2 to TRBJ1-5; D is ambiguous. Germline CDR1 SGHAT, CDR2 FQNNGV. This CDR3 has 13 amino acids. V was shortened by 6 bases and J by 0 bases, with 6 bases between the two germline ends. CDR3 sequence: CASSTDSNQPQHF. CDR3 nucleotides: TGTGCCAGCAGTACCGATAGCAATCAGCCCCAGCATTTT.

This sequence joins TRBV5-8 and TRBJ1-5; the D is unclear. The ends were cut back, 3 bases at V and 3 bases at J, with 13 bases in the middle. CDR3 size: 15 residues. In germline, CDR1 is SGHTS, CDR2 YDEGEE. The DNA of the CDR3 is TGTGCCAGCAGCTCCTTCAGGAAATCCAATCAGCCCCAGCATTTT. This gives the protein CASSSFRKSNQPQHF.

This clone showed up many times. The chain is built from TRBV4-1 and TRBJ2-1; 10 positions match TRBD2. The CDR3 has 17 amino acids. Germline-derived CDR1 and CDR2 are MGHRA and YSYEKL. The V segment lost 2 bases and the J segment 6 bases; nucleotides outside the gene matches: 10. The DNA of the CDR3 is TGCGCCAGCAGCCAACGGGGACAGCGGGGGGGCCGCAATGAGCAGTTCTTC. Residues: CASSQRGQRGGRNEQFF.

J is TRBJ2-7 and V is TRBV23-1; 8 positions match TRBD1. TRBV23-1 is an open reading frame whose function is uncertain. This CDR3 comprises 16 residues. Trimming at V came to 4 bases and at J to 1 base, leaving 9 bases not matched to a gene. CDR3 DNA sequence: TGCGCCAGCAGTCTTTATACAGGGGGAAAATCCTACGAGCAGTACTTC. Residues: CASSLYTGGKSYEQYF.

This rearrangement joins TRBV5-5 to TRBJ1-2; no clear D. Germline values: CDR1 SGHKS, CDR2 YYEKEE (reference sequence). V was trimmed by 0 bases and J by 1 base, leaving 4 bases between them. The CDR3 loop spans 13 amino acids. For the CDR3, the DNA is TGTGCCAGCAGCTTGGTTGATAACTATGGCTACACCTTC. Protein sequence: CASSLVDNYGYTF. The full variable domain, completed using reference TRBV5-5 and TRBJ1-2, is DAGVTQSPTHLIKTRGQQVTLRCSPISGHKSVSWYQQVLGQGPQFIFQYYEKEERGRGNFPDRFSARQFPNYSSELNVNALLLGDSALYLCASSLVDNYGYTFGSGTRLTVV.

The chain recombines TRBV6-1 with TRBJ1-4, with 9 bases lining up with TRBD1. Trimming took 10 bases from V and 8 from J; bases not matched to a gene: 11. The CDR3 spans 14 residues. Germline values: CDR1 MNHNS, CDR2 SASEGT. CDR3 coding DNA: TGTGCCATTCCCGGGACAGGGAGGCGGGAAAAACTGTTTTTT. Translating gives CAIPGTGRREKLFF.

This chain uses TRBV6-6 with TRBJ1-2, with 7 bases identical to TRBD1. The CDR3 is 13 amino acids. The trim removed 2 bases at V and 10 bases at J, leaving 7 bases unmatched. Germline CDR1 MNHNY, CDR2 SVGAGI (reference sequence). CDR3 coding DNA: TGTGCCAGCAGTTACGGTGGGACAGCTCACTACACCTTC. Protein product: CASSYGGTAHYTF.

This chain uses TRBV4-1 with TRBJ2-7, with 10 bases lining up with TRBD1. J gave up 2 bases and V 4 bases, and 5 bases lay outside the gene matches. The CDR3 totals 15 residues. Germline loops: CDR1 MGHRA, CDR2 YSYEKL. CDR3 DNA sequence: TGCGCCAGCAGCCGAACCGGGACAGGGGCCTACGAGCAGTACTTC. Protein product: CASSRTGTGAYEQYF.

This chain joins TRBV7-2 and TRBJ2-1, with 10 bases lining up with TRBD2. Germline trimming cut 6 bases from V and 8 bases from J; bases unmatched to any gene: 13. The CDR3 sequence is 16 residues long. Germline V gene lookup returns CDR1 SGHTA and CDR2 FQGNSA. CDR3 sequence: CASRKNLAGVSDEQFF. The DNA for the CDR3 is TGTGCCAGCAGAAAAAATCTAGCGGGAGTATCTGATGAGCAGTTCTTC.

The chain carries TRBV27 and TRBJ1-6, with 11 bases identical to TRBD1. The germline gives CDR1 MNHEY, CDR2 SMNVEV (reference sequence). V lost 2 bases and J lost 9; bases outside the gene matches: 0. CDR3 length: 14 amino acids. CDR3 in amino acids: CASSLGTGGSPLHF. CDR3 DNA: TGTGCCAGCAGTTTAGGGACAGGGGGTTCACCCCTCCACTTT.